The present T cell receptor (beta chain) was sequenced within a study of blood T cell repertoires in COVID-19. Method: immunoSEQ multiplex PCR; TCRdb's copy keeps in-frame clones and lacks some. In the table there are about 280,000 clones, 88% of which are singletons. V shed 4 bases and J shed 9 bases, with 16 bases lying between them. This CDR3 is 15 amino acids long. CDR1 MNHEY and CDR2 SMNVEV come from the germline V gene (reference sequence). This clone was seen ten or more times. The chain employs TRBV27 and TRBJ1-6, with TRBD1 as a possible D gene (5 bases). Sequencing input: peripheral blood. The TCR originated in a man aged 18 to 35 with active or convalescent COVID-19. The CDR3 protein is CASSSRGTPFSPLHF. CDR3 DNA: TGTGCCAGCAGTTCAAGGGGCACCCCATTTTCACCCCTCCACTTT.